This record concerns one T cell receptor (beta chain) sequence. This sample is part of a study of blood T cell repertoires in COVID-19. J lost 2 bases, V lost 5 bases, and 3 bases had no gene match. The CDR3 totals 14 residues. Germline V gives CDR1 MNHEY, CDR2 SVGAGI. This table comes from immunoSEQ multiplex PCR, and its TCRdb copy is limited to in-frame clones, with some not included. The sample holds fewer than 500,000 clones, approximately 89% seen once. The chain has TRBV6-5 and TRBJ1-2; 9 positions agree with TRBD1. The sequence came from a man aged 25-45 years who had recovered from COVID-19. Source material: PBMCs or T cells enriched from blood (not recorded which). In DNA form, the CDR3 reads TGTGCCAGCAGTACAGGGGGCTGGAACTATGGCTACACCTTC. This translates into CASSTGGWNYGYTF.